This entry is about one T cell receptor (beta chain). Its antigen is unknown. This entry belongs to a study of T cells in localized non-small cell lung cancer. The study's findings and limits: Adjacent lung exhibited a median of approximately 59 among the 100 most abundant tumor clones.

From germline, CDR1 is MDHEN and CDR2 SYDVKM. Trimming removed 3 bases from V and 5 bases from J; junction bases left unmatched: 7. There are 15 residues in the CDR3. This table comes from immunoSEQ multiplex PCR, and its TCRdb copy is limited to in-frame clones, with some not included. This table holds about 6,300 clones, about nine tenths found once. This chain connects TRBV28 to TRBJ1-1, with 9 bases matching TRBD1. The sequence was collected from a male donor at least 60 years old with stage I lung adenocarcinoma. Sequencing used peripheral blood, obtained before any cancer treatment. The CDR3 protein is CASSLIGTGQTEAFF. The CDR3, as DNA: TGTGCCAGCAGTTTGATTGGGACAGGGCAGACTGAAGCTTTCTTT.